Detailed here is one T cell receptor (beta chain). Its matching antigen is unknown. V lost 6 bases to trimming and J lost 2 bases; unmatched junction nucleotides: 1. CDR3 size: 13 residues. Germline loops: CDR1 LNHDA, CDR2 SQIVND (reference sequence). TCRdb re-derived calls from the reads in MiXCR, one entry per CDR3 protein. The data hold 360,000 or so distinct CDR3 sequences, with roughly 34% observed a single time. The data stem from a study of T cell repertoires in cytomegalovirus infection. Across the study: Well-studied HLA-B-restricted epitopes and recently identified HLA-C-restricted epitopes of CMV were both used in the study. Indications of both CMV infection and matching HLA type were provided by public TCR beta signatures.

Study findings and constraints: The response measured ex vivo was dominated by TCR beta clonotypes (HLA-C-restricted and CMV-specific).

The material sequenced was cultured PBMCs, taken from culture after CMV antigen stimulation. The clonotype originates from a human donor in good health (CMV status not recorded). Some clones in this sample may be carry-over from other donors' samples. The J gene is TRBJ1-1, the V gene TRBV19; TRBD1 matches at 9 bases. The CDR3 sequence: CASRQGANTEAFF. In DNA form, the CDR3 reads TGTGCCAGTAGACAGGGGGCCAACACTGAAGCTTTCTTT.